These T cell receptor beta chains were read from a single sample in a study of T cell changes during pregnancy in multiple sclerosis. Assay: immunoSEQ multiplex PCR; the TCRdb copy retains only in-frame clones and omits some. The repertoire holds approximately 110,000 clones, roughly nine tenths seen once, with 3.5% in the top ten. Sequencing was performed on peripheral blood, taken after pregnancy. The receptors were gathered from a female donor with multiple sclerosis, enrolled in a pregnancy study. Each CDR3 is given with its conserved first and last residue. Fields, in order: V gene, J gene, CDR3 protein.

TRBV7-7,TRBJ1-6,CASRKSHNSPLHF
TRBV9,TRBJ2-7,CASRGDSSYEQYF
TRBV9,TRBJ2-5,CASSVETGGAGETQYF
TRBV5-6,TRBJ2-3,CASSPFLTDTQYF
TRBV30,TRBJ2-1,CAWIQGNHNEQFF
TRBV19,TRBJ1-3,CASRPDWNSGNTIYF
TRBV6-5,TRBJ2-7,CASRLAQGAHEQYF
TRBV11-3,TRBJ1-2,CASSAKVGGAAIF
TRBV7-2,TRBJ2-5,CASSLLFGAGGLETQYF
TRBV5-6,TRBJ2-2,CASSSGTSGGTGELFF
TRBV7-2,TRBJ1-1,CASSYRGKAEAFF
TRBV30,TRBJ2-7,CAWIGGGPSYEQYF
TRBV6-5,TRBJ1-2,CASSYPGGRGYTF
TRBV10-3,TRBJ2-7,CAISRPGSYEQYF
TRBV16,TRBJ1-5,CASSQSTGEPQHF
TRBV7-8,TRBJ2-1,CASSFRGRSYNEQFF